This T cell receptor (beta chain) was recovered during a study of blood T cell repertoires in COVID-19. Turning to the study itself: Collection of acute and convalescent COVID-19 samples took place in the United States, Italy and Spain. Sources were T cells, B-cell-depleted T cells, or PBMCs; the material itself was cDNA or gDNA.

In the source study's methods: The assay estimated nucleated cells by amplifying reference gene primers. This table comes from immunoSEQ multiplex PCR, and its TCRdb copy is limited to in-frame clones, with some not included. That table gives V, J and clone size, and the DNA gave D and trimming. Of approximately 300,000 clones in the sample, around 90% were seen once. Seattle patient enrollment occurred during active infection, with longitudinal follow-up thereafter. V was pared by 9 bases and J by 5 bases, with 16 bases between. The CDR3 sequence is 13 residues long. From germline, CDR1 is MDHEN and CDR2 SYDVKM.

The sample comprised peripheral blood. The chain couples TRBV28 to TRBJ1-1, with D tentatively TRBD1 (5 bases). This TCR was sampled from a young woman with COVID-19, enrolled during active disease. The CDR3 DNA reads as TGTGCCAGTACAGGTAGTGGTTTTACTGAAGCTTTCTTT. Encoded protein: CASTGSGFTEAFF.